This T cell receptor beta chain comes out of a study of T cell responses to AZD1222 COVID-19 vaccine. Study conclusions and caveats: Receipt of two AZD1222 doses was followed by a rise in Spike-specific TCR breadth and depth. Mostly white British, mostly female donors; authors suggested clonal diversity may be underestimated.

Comments on this clone: Its antigen is not identified.

Assay: immunoSEQ multiplex PCR; the TCRdb copy retains only in-frame clones and omits some. The data show about 120,000 clones, about 92% seen once. Germline values: CDR1 SGHVS, CDR2 FQNEAQ. There are 12 residues in the CDR3. V gave up 5 bases and J gave up 1 base, with 4 bases separating them. The origin of this receptor is an adult who received the AZD1222 COVID-19 vaccine. The sequences come from peripheral blood, collected 28 days after the second AZD1222 dose. The chain uses TRBV7-8 and TRBJ2-3; D remains unclear. This CDR3 is CASSPRTDTQYF. The CDR3 bases are TGTGCCAGCAGCCCGCGCACAGATACGCAGTATTTT.